The clone carrying this T cell receptor (beta chain) showed up just a few times. CDR1 and CDR2 from the germline V gene are SGHTA and FQGTGA. The CDR3 totals 14 residues. V dropped 4 bases and J dropped 1 base, with 9 bases sitting between them. This sample stems from a study of blood T cells in healthy people across ages. The use of a sample-barcoded 5' primer and a J-beta primer mix characterized a second PCR of 7 to 11 cycles. TCRdb reanalysed the 5' RACE reads using MiXCR and keeps one entry per CDR3 protein. The sample yields roughly 730,000 distinct CDR3 sequences, roughly three fifths seen once.

This TCR derives from a man in his forties in good health. The chain combines TRBV7-3 with TRBJ2-3; D possibly corresponds to TRBD1 (6 bases). The sample taken for sequencing was blood. CDR3 coding DNA: TGTGCCAGCAGCTACAGGGTCGGCACAGATACGCAGTATTTT. Encoded protein: CASSYRVGTDTQYF.